Detailed here is one TCR beta chain. The antigen is unknown. Profiled with immunoSEQ multiplex PCR; TCRdb holds only in-frame clones, not every one. The profile shows 150,000 to 170,000 clones, more than 90% of them singletons. This sample stems from a study of T cell responses to AZD1222 COVID-19 vaccine. General study findings and limits: Spike-specific TCR depth and breadth grew after two AZD1222 doses.

The sequence came from an adult in good health. This specimen consisted of peripheral blood, obtained on day 0 of AZD1222 vaccination.

The CDR3 region is CASFGDRNTEAFF. The DNA for the CDR3 is TGTGCCAGCTTCGGCGACAGAAACACTGAAGCTTTCTTT. This rearrangement joins TRBV19 to TRBJ1-1; D possibly corresponds to TRBD1 (5 bases). Trimming pared 9 bases from V and 2 bases from J, leaving 13 bases between. Germline V gene data show CDR1 as LNHDA and CDR2 as SQIVND (reference sequence). This CDR3 is 13 amino acids long.